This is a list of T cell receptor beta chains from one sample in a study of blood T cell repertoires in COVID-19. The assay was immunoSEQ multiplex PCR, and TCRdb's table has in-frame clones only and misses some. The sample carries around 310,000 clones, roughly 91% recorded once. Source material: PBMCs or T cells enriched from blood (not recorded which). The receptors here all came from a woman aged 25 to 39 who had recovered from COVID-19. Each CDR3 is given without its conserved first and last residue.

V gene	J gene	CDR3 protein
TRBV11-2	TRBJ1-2	ASSLDFGGGYT
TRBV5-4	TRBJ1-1	ASTNGVGDTEAF
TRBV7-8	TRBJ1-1	ASNPINTEAF
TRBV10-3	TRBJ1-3	AISETTGSTGNTIY
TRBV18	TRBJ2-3	ASSPPRTSGSSASQSTDTQY
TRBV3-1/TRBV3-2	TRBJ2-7	ASSQYPGILAATYEQY
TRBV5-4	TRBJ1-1	ASSLAGAMNTEAF
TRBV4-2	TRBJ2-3	ASSLAGGADTQY
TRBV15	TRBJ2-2	ATSRDPDGLAGELF
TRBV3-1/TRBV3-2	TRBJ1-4	ASSLGQTNEKLF
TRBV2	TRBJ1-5	ASSGTGRNQPQH
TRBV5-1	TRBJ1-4	ASSITSGYGTNEKLF
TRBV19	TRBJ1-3	ATSTGTGGNTIY
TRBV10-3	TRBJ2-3	AISESGQVINTQY
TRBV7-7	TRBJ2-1	ASSLTEGGPYEQF
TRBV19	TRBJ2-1	ASSIPNHNEQF
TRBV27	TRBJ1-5	ASSLVTNQPQH
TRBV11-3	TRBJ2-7	ASSPPGSGTTYEQY
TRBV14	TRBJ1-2	ASSQTLRANYGYT
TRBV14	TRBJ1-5	ASSQGIGFGQPQH
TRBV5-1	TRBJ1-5	ASSLGDSRNQPQH
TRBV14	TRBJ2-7	ASSPRTDSYEQY
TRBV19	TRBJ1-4	ASSARPEEKLF
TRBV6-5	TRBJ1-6	ASLLGTGQYSPLH
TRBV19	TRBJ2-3	ASSIPETGTQY
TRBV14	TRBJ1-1	ASSPYGNTEAF
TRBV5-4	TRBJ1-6	ASSQVGGSPLH
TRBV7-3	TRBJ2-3	ASSLGVPPQTQY
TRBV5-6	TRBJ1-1	ASLRQGLNTEAF
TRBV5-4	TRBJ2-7	ASSHGTTPYEQY
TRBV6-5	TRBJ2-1	ASSWAPSNNEQF
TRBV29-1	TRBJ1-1	SADRTGTEAF
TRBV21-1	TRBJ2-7	ASSKNRQGNYEQY
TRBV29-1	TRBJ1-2	SASGQGTYGYT
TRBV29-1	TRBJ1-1	SAEVVAMNTEAF
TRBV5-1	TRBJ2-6	ASSTGDSSGANVLT
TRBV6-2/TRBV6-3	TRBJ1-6	ASSRPDGPSPLH
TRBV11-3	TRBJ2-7	ASSLYRGSQDEQY
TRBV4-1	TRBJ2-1	ASSQDRRLAGYNEQF
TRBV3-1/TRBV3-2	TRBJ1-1	ASSQAHRNQNTEAF
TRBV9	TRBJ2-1	ASSPTRNRDEQF
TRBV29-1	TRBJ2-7	SDRLAGPYEQY
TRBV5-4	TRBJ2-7	ASSLTPLPLEQY
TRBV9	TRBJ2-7	ASSPHQGDGYEQY
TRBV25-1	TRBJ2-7	ASGERLGEQY
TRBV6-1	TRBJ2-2	ASSDSGLSNTGELF
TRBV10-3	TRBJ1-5	ATHPFGSVDGKVDQPQH
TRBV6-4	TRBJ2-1	ASSATSGMGEQF
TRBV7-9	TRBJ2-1	ASSLDSSSYNEQF
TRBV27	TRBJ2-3	ASSPLRLAGGTDTQY
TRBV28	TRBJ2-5	ASSSHRTGQSQETQY
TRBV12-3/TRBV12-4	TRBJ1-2	ASSWTGHGYT
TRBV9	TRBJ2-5	ASSARPQETQY
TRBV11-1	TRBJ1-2	ASSDRKGYT
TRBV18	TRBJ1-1	ASSPGQGTTEAF
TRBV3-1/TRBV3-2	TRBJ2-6	ASSLGGAGANVLT
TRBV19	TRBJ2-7	ASKVRDVSSYEQY
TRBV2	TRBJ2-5	ASSQDRGIEETQY
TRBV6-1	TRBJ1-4	ASSEVAGEKEKLF